This T cell receptor beta chain was captured by sequencing in a study of CD8 T cells in ankylosing spondylitis. Germline CDR1 and CDR2: SGHRS and YFSETQ. The CDR3 contains 15 residues. Losses at the gene ends were 4 bases for V and 0 bases for J; bases not matched to a gene: 4. Comments on this clonotype: The target antigen is unknown.

TCRdb used MiXCR to reprocess the 5' RACE reads, holding one entry per CDR3 protein. The data contain under 400,000 distinct CDR3 sequences, roughly 12% of them singletons. Notes on the study in general: Some of these motif variants have turned up before, in reports on reactive arthritis synovial fluid and blood. Blood from ankylosing spondylitis patients appeared to carry a characteristic roughly 8-variant TCR beta motif. Disease-linked clones were reportedly significantly enriched in matched ankylosing spondylitis synovial fluid.

This TCR was sampled from a female donor with ankylosing spondylitis or in good health (not recorded which). The J gene is TRBJ2-3, the V gene TRBV5-1; 8 positions agree with TRBD1. The sample consisted of blood, either unsorted or a sorted T cell fraction (not recorded which). The CDR3 DNA is TGCGCCAGCAGCACGGACAGGGCCAGCACAGATACGCAGTATTTT. The encoded protein is CASSTDRASTDTQYF. Using reference TRBV5-1 and TRBJ2-3 for the parts outside the CDR3, the full variable domain is KAGVTQTPRYLIKTRGQQVTLSCSPISGHRSVSWYQQTPGQGLQFLFEYFSETQRNKGNFPGRFSGRQFSNSRSEMNVSTLELGDSALYLCASSTDRASTDTQYFGPGTRLTVL.